These 25 T cell receptor beta chains originate from one sample sequenced in a study of technical replicates of blood from several donors. Measured with immunoSEQ multiplex PCR; TCRdb has only the in-frame clones, and not every one. The table shows about 44,000 clones, with around 96% occurring only once. Sequencing used T cells isolated from PBMCs. These TCRs come from a human donor in good health.

This chain links TRBV19 with TRBJ2-3; perhaps TRBD2 as D (5 bases). The CDR3 sequence is 13 residues long. The V gene lost 1 base and the J gene lost 4 bases, with 6 bases spanning the gap. The V gene's germline CDR1 is LNHDA and CDR2 SQIVND (reference sequence). Written as DNA, the CDR3 is TGTGCCAGTAGTATAGTGGGAGCAGATACGCAGTATTTT. It yields the protein CASSIVGADTQYF.

This chain links TRBV4-3 with TRBJ2-7, with 7 bases matching TRBD2. Germline lookup yields CDR1 LGHNA and CDR2 YSLEER. V dropped 0 bases and J dropped 4; count of bases not matched to a gene: 6. The CDR3 consists of 15 residues. The CDR3 nucleotides are TGCGCCAGCAGCCAAGAGGGCGGGAGTCGGTACGAGCAGTACTTC. Protein: CASSQEGGSRYEQYF.

This chain links TRBV6-5 with TRBJ2-5, with 8 bases identical to TRBD2. V lost 10 bases, J lost 2 bases, and 12 bases stayed unmatched. Looked up from germline, CDR1 is MNHEY and CDR2 is SVGAGI. The CDR3 has 15 amino acids. The CDR3 region is CATSLAGGVQETQYF. In DNA form, the CDR3 reads TGTGCCACCTCGTTGGCGGGAGGTGTTCAAGAGACCCAGTACTTC.

CDR3 in DNA: TGCAGCGTCTACTTACAGGGGACGGGGAACTATGGCTACACCTTC. It yields the protein CSVYLQGTGNYGYTF. The chain carries TRBV29-1 and TRBJ1-2; 7 nucleotides align to TRBD1. The CDR3 is 15 amino acids. Germline-derived CDR1 and CDR2 are SQVTM and ANQGSEA. Losses at the gene ends were 6 bases for V and 2 bases for J; bases not matched to a gene: 12.

The chain joins TRBV2 to TRBJ2-2; D gene uncertain. The CDR3 has 15 residues. Trimming took off 4 bases at V and 1 base at J, with 10 bases between the two ends. Germline assignment: CDR1 SNHLY and CDR2 FYNNEI. The CDR3 is CASSAKTQNTGELFF. The CDR3 nucleotides read TGTGCCAGCAGTGCCAAGACACAGAACACCGGGGAGCTGTTTTTT.

CDR3 residues: CASSLALMNSGSGADTQYF. The CDR3 bases are TGCGCCAGCAGCTTGGCCTTGATGAATAGCGGGAGTGGGGCAGATACGCAGTATTTT. J is TRBJ2-3 and V is TRBV5-1; 9 bases are shared with TRBD2. This CDR3 is 19 amino acids long. V lost 0 bases to trimming and J lost 4 bases; unmatched junction nucleotides: 15. Looked up from germline, CDR1 is SGHRS and CDR2 is YFSETQ.

The chain combines TRBV6-5 with TRBJ1-5; tentatively, D is TRBD1 (5 bases). Germline values: CDR1 MNHEY, CDR2 SVGAGI. This CDR3 region has 14 residues. The V end was cut by 5 bases, the J end by 6 bases, with 14 bases between. This CDR3 reads CASSKAGGGQPQHF. The CDR3 DNA reads as TGTGCCAGCAGTAAAGCCGGGGGAGGTCAGCCCCAGCATTTT.

The genes are TRBV7-2 and TRBJ1-1; 7 bases line up with TRBD1. This CDR3 comprises 13 residues. J gave up 8 bases and V 2 bases, and 5 bases lay outside the gene matches. Germline values: CDR1 SGHTA, CDR2 FQGNSA. Here the CDR3 DNA reads TGTGCCAGCAGCTTAAAGCCGGGACAGGAAGCTTTCTTT. It codes for CASSLKPGQEAFF.

The V and J genes are TRBV5-1 and TRBJ2-3; maybe TRBD1 (6 bases). Germline V CDR1 and CDR2: SGHRS, YFSETQ. This CDR3 has 14 residues. The V and J ends lost 3 bases and 3 bases respectively, with 11 bases between them. The CDR3 coding sequence is TGCGCCAGCAGCTCAGGGGCTTGGACAGATACGCAGTATTTT. Its translation: CASSSGAWTDTQYF.

The rearrangement links TRBV6-5 to TRBJ2-5; no reliable D call. Looked up from germline, CDR1 is MNHEY and CDR2 is SVGAGI. There are 13 residues in the CDR3. V was shortened by 7 bases and J by 4 bases, with 13 bases between the two germline ends. The CDR3 coding sequence is TGTGCCAGCACTAACCCCCCGGGAGAGACCCAGTACTTC. Protein: CASTNPPGETQYF.

This rearrangement joins TRBV4-3 to TRBJ1-1, with D unclear. The CDR3 runs to 15 residues. V was shortened by 5 bases and J by 6 bases, with 19 bases between the two germline ends. Germline V CDR1 and CDR2: LGHNA, YSLEER. In nucleotides, the CDR3 is TGCGCCAGCAGCTCCTGGGCCCTTAATATGGCTGAAGCTTTCTTT. The encoded protein is CASSSWALNMAEAFF.

The CDR3 here is CASSVQGRTEAFF. Written as DNA, the CDR3 is TGTGCCAGCAGTGTACAGGGGAGAACCGAAGCTTTCTTT. The chain recombines TRBV27 with TRBJ1-1; 7 bases match TRBD1. Germline assignment: CDR1 MNHEY and CDR2 SMNVEV (reference sequence). Trimming removed 5 bases from V and 8 bases from J; junction bases left unmatched: 8. The CDR3 consists of 13 residues.

A word on this clone: Within the sample, other DNA sequences also encode this same CDR3. This chain links TRBV9 with TRBJ1-1; a weak D match, TRBD1 (5 bases). V was pared by 0 bases and J by 5 bases, with 11 bases between. CDR3 size: 14 residues. Germline lookup yields CDR1 SGDLS and CDR2 YYNGEE. The CDR3 DNA is TGTGCCAGCAGCGTAGTGGGGGGAAGTACTGAAGCTTTCTTT. It yields the protein CASSVVGGSTEAFF. The full variable domain, rest sourced from reference TRBV9 and TRBJ1-1, is DSGVTQTPKHLITATGQRVTLRCSPRSGDLSVYWYQQSLDQGLQFLIQYYNGEERAKGNILERFSAQQFPDLHSELNLSSLELGDSALYFCASSVVGGSTEAFFGQGTRLTVV.

The chain combines TRBV4-2 with TRBJ2-5, with 13 bases fitting TRBD2. V dropped 4 bases and J dropped 4; count of bases not matched to a gene: 9. The CDR3 extends over 17 amino acids. Per germline, CDR1 LGHNA and CDR2 YNFKEQ. CDR3 in amino acids: CASSPSTSGRVAETQYF. The CDR3 DNA follows: TGTGCCAGCAGCCCCTCTACTAGCGGGAGGGTGGCAGAGACCCAGTACTTC.

This chain links TRBV11-3 with TRBJ2-3; D ambiguous. The length of the CDR3 is 15 residues. Trimming removed 3 bases at V and 6 bases at J, with 16 bases between. CDR1 is SGHNT and CDR2 is YENEEA in the germline V gene. The CDR3 loop is CASSLTGEHSDTQYF. DNA of the CDR3: TGTGCCAGCAGCTTGACTGGCGAGCACTCCGATACGCAGTATTTT.

The rearrangement joins TRBV5-6 to TRBJ1-2, with D perhaps TRBD1 (5 bases). Germline values: CDR1 SGHDT, CDR2 YYEEEE. The CDR3 spans 15 residues. Trimming took off 3 bases at V and 3 bases at J, with 15 bases between the two ends. CDR3 region: CASSSDRRSDYGYTF. CDR3 coding DNA: TGTGCCAGCAGCTCCGACAGACGGAGTGACTATGGCTACACCTTC.

The chain couples TRBV7-2 to TRBJ1-2; TRBD1 might be the D (6 bases). The germline CDR1 and CDR2 sequences are SGHTA and FQGNSA. V lost 5 bases, J lost 1 base, and 23 bases lay in between. The length of the CDR3 is 18 residues. CDR3 in DNA: TGTGCCAGCAGCGGAGTCGGACAGACGCTCTCCTTTAACTATGGCTACACCTTC. Translating gives CASSGVGQTLSFNYGYTF.

The rearrangement joins TRBV18 to TRBJ2-5; 9 bases match TRBD1. This CDR3 has 15 amino acids. After removal of 3 bases from V and 5 bases from J, the junction contained 7 bases not matched to a gene. Per germline, CDR1 KGHSH and CDR2 LQKENI. CDR3 protein: CASSPSGTGLETQYF. The CDR3 DNA is TGTGCCAGCTCACCTTCCGGGACAGGGTTGGAGACCCAGTACTTC.

The chain combines TRBV29-1 with TRBJ2-5; 7 nucleotides agree with TRBD1. This CDR3 region has 12 residues. Trimming at V came to 6 bases and at J to 3 bases, leaving 4 bases not matched to a gene. The germline CDR1 and CDR2 sequences are SQVTM and ANQGSEA. CDR3 sequence reads: CSVGQLKETQYF. The CDR3 nucleotides are TGCAGCGTGGGACAGCTTAAAGAGACCCAGTACTTC.

This clone was seen more than once but under ten times. V gene TRBV6-1 combines with J gene TRBJ2-2; tentatively, D is TRBD1 (6 bases). CDR1 is MNHNS, CDR2 SASEGT, per germline. Between the trimmed V and J ends, which lost 6 bases and 4 bases, there was a span of 12 bases. CDR3 length: 14 amino acids. The CDR3 DNA follows: TGTGCCAGCAGGGCGACAGGACTCACCGGGGAGCTGTTTTTT. Its protein product is CASRATGLTGELFF.

V usage is TRBV11-2 and J usage is TRBJ2-2, with TRBD2 matching over 12 bases. Germline values: CDR1 SGHAT, CDR2 FQNNGV. This CDR3 has 18 amino acids. The ends lost 4 bases at V and 3 bases at J; junction bases unmatched: 9. For the CDR3, the DNA is TGTGCCAGCAGCTCGCCAAGGACTAGCGGGAAGTACACCGGGGAGCTGTTTTTT. Its protein is CASSSPRTSGKYTGELFF.

The chain combines TRBV4-3 with TRBJ2-3; 9 positions agree with TRBD2. The CDR3 is 16 residues long. Germline V CDR1 and CDR2: LGHNA, YSLEER. Unmatched junction bases numbered 2, after V lost 0 bases and J lost 1 base. The CDR3 DNA reads TGCGCCAGCAGCCAAGAGAGACTAGCGGGCACAGATACGCAGTATTTT. Its protein product is CASSQERLAGTDTQYF.

This clone occurred a few times. V and J are TRBV13 and TRBJ2-7; 8 bases are a match to TRBD2. Losses at the gene ends were 5 bases for V and 0 bases for J; bases not matched to a gene: 12. The length of the CDR3 is 17 residues. Germline assignment: CDR1 PRHDT and CDR2 FYEKMQ (reference sequence). CDR3 residues: CASSQTRFSGASYEQYF. In nucleotides, the CDR3 is TGTGCCAGCAGCCAGACAAGATTTAGCGGGGCCTCCTACGAGCAGTACTTC. The full variable domain, in which reference TRBV13 and TRBJ2-7 provide the parts outside the CDR3, is AAGVIQSPRHLIKEKRETATLKCYPIPRHDTVYWYQQGPGQDPQFLISFYEKMQSDKGSIPDRFSAQQFSDYHSELNMSSLELGDSALYFCASSQTRFSGASYEQYFGPGTRLTVT.

V is TRBV5-6 and J is TRBJ2-3, with 8 bases identical to TRBD2. The CDR3 has 16 residues. CDR1 is SGHDT, CDR2 YYEEEE, per germline. Trimming at V came to 0 bases and at J to 4 bases, leaving 7 bases not matched to a gene. The CDR3 sequence is CASSLGGGRPADTQYF. CDR3 nucleotides: TGTGCCAGCAGCTTGGGGGGCGGGAGGCCCGCAGATACGCAGTATTTT.

The chain combines TRBV29-1 with TRBJ1-2; TRBD1 might be the D (5 bases). The CDR3 has 14 residues. V lost 4 bases and J 0 bases, leaving 12 bases between the germline ends. CDR1 and CDR2 (germline): SQVTM, ANQGSEA. The CDR3 loop is CSVGSETANYGYTF. CDR3 nucleotides: TGCAGCGTTGGATCTGAGACAGCTAACTATGGCTACACCTTC.